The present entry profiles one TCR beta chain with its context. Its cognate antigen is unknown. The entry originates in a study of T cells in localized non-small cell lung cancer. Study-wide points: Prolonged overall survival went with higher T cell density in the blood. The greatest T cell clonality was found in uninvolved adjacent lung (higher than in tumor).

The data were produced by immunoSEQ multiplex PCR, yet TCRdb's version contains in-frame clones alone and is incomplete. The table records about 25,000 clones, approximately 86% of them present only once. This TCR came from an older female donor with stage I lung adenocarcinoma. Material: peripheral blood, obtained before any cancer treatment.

The CDR3, as DNA: TGCGCCAGCAGTGAGAAGGGGAGTGAGCAGTTCTTC. It is translated as CASSEKGSEQFF. The chain couples TRBV10-1 to TRBJ2-1; either TRBD1 or TRBD2 may fit D (5 bases each). The V and J ends lost 2 bases and 9 bases respectively, with 8 bases between them. CDR3 length: 12 amino acids. CDR1 is WNHNN, CDR2 SYGVQD, per germline (reference sequence).